This TCR beta chain was captured in a study of vaccination and CD4 T cells after COVID-19. Points on this clonotype: What it binds is not known.

The CDR3 length is 12 residues. In germline, CDR1 is SNHLY, CDR2 FYNNEI. With 1 base removed from V and 8 bases from J, the gap between germline ends came to 8 bases. Stated treatment: approximately 10-day PBMC culture with coronavirus spike peptide pools or control peptides (ViraFEST assay). General observations from the study: Of the reactive clones in convalescent patients, a median approximately 86% showed up only post-vaccination.

Sequenced with the Oncomine TCR Beta short-read assay was DNA taken from cultured CD4+ T cells. TCRdb re-called the PCR reads through MiXCR, storing one row per CDR3 protein. The table lists 15,000 to 20,000 distinct CDR3 sequences, over 40% of them singletons. The chain employs TRBV2 and TRBJ1-1, with D uncertain. Specimen: CD4+ T cells from blood, cultured in vitro. This sequence originates from a human donor who had recovered from COVID-19. The CDR3 nucleotides read TGTGCCAGCAGTGAAGTGGGGATGGAAGCTTTCTTT. Amino acids: CASSEVGMEAFF.